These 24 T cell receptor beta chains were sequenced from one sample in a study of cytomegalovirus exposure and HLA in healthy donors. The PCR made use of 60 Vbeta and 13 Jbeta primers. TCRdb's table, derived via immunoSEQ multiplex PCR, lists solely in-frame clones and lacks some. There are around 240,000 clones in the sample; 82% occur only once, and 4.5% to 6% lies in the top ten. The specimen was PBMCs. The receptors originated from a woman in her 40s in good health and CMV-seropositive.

CDR3 sequence (DNA): TGTGCCAGCAGCTTAGCGCGGGACAGCCGACCGTTTAGCAATCAGCCCCAGCATTTT. Translation: CASSLARDSRPFSNQPQHF. The rearrangement joins TRBV7-8 to TRBJ1-5; 7 positions match TRBD1. CDR1 and CDR2 from the germline V gene are SGHVS and FQNEAQ. There are 19 residues in the CDR3. V dropped 0 bases and J dropped 0; count of bases not matched to a gene: 11.

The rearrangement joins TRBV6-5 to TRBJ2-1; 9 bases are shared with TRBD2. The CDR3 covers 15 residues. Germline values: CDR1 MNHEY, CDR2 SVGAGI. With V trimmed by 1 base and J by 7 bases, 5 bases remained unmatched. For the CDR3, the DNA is TGTGCCAGCAGTTACTTCCTAGCGGGGCCGAATGAGCAGTTCTTC. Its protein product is CASSYFLAGPNEQFF.

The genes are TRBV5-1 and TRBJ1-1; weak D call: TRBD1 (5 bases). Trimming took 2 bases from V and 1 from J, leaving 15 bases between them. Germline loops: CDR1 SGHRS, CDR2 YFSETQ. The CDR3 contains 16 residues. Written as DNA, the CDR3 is TGCGCCAGCAGCTTTGATCCCGTTAGGGGGAACACTGAAGCTTTCTTT. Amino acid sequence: CASSFDPVRGNTEAFF.

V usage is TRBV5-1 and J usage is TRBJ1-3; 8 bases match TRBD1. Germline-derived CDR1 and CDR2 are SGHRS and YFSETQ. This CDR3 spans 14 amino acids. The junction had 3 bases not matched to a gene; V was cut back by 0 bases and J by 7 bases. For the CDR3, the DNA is TGCGCCAGCAGCTTGGGGCAGGGGGCGAACACCATATATTTT. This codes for CASSLGQGANTIYF.

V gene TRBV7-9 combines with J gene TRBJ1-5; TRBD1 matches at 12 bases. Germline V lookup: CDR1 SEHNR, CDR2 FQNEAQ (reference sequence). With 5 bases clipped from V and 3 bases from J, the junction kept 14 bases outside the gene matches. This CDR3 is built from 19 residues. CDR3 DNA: TGTGCCAGCAGCAGTGGGACAGGGGGCTCCCTTCTTGACAATCAGCCCCAGCATTTT. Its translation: CASSSGTGGSLLDNQPQHF.

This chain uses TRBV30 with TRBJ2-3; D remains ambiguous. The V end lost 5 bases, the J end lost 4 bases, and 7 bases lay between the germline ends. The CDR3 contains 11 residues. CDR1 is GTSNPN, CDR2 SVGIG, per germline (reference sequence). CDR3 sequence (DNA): TGTGCCTGGGATCGGGCAGATACGCAGTATTTT. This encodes CAWDRADTQYF.

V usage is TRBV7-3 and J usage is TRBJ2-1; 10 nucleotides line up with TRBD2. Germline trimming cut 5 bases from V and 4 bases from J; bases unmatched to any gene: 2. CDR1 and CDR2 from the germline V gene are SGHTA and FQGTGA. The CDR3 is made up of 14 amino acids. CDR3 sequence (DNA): TGTGCCAGCAGCACTAGCGGGACGTACAATGAGCAGTTCTTC. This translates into CASSTSGTYNEQFF.

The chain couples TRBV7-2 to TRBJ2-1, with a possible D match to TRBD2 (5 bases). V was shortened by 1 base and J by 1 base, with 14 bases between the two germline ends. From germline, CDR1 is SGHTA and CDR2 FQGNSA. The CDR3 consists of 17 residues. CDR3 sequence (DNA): TGTGCCAGCAGCTTAGTTCCCGGGGTTAGGTCCTACAATGAGCAGTTCTTC. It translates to CASSLVPGVRSYNEQFF. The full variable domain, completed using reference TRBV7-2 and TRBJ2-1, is GAGVSQSPSNKVTEKGKDVELRCDPISGHTALYWYRQSLGQGLEFLIYFQGNSAPDKSGLPSDRFSAERTGGSVSTLTIQRTQQEDSAVYLCASSLVPGVRSYNEQFFGPGTRLTVL.

The CDR3 nucleotides are TGTGCCAGCTGCCTTTCTGAGGGAGGATACAATGAGCAGTTCTTC. Its translation is CASCLSEGGYNEQFF. V is TRBV6-1 and J is TRBJ2-1, with D tentatively TRBD2 (6 bases). There are 15 residues in the CDR3. Germline CDR1 is MNHNS and CDR2 is SASEGT. The ends were cut back, 8 bases at V and 4 bases at J, with 18 bases in the middle.

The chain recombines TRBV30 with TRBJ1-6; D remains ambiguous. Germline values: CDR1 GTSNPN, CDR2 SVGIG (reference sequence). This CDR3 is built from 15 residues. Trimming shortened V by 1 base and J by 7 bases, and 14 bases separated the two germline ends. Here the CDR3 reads CAWSGEVRNNSPLHF. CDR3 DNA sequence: TGTGCCTGGAGTGGCGAAGTCAGGAACAATTCACCCCTCCACTTT. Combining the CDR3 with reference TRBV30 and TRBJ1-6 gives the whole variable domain SQTIHQWPATLVQPVGSPLSLECTVEGTSNPNLYWYRQAAGRGLQLLFYSVGIGQISSEVPQNLSASRPQDRQFILSSKKLLLSDSGFYLCAWSGEVRNNSPLHFGNGTRLTVT.

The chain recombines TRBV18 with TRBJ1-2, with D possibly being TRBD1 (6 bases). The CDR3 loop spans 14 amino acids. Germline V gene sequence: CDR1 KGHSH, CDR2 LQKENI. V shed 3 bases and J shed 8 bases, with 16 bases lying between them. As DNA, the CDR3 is TGTGCCAGCTCACCCACAGGGTCGAGGGGCGGCTACACCTTC. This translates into CASSPTGSRGGYTF.

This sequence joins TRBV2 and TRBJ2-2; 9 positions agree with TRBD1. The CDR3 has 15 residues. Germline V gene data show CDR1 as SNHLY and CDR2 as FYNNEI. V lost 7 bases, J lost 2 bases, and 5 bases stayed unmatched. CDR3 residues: CASKTGGSNTGELFF. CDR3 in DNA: TGTGCCAGCAAGACAGGGGGTTCAAACACCGGGGAGCTGTTTTTT.

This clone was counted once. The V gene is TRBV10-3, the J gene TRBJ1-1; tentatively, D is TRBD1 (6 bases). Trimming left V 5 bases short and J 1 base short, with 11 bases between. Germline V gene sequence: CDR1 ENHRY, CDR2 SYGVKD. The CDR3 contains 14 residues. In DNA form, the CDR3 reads TGTGCCATCAGTCCGGGACAATCGAACACTGAAGCTTTCTTT. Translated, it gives CAISPGQSNTEAFF.

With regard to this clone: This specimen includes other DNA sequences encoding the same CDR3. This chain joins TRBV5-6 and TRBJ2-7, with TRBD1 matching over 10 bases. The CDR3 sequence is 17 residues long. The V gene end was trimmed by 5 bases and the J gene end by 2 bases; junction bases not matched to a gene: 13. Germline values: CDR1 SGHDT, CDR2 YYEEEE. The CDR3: CASSNYIRDRGTYEQYF. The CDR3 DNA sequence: TGTGCCAGCAGTAATTATATTAGGGACAGGGGAACCTACGAGCAGTACTTC.

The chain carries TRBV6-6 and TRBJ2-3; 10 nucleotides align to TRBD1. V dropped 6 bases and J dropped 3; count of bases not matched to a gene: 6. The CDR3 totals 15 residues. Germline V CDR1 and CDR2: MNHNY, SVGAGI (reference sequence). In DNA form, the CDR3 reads TGTGCCAGCAGCTCCGGGACAGGGGTAACAGATACGCAGTATTTT. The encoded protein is CASSSGTGVTDTQYF.

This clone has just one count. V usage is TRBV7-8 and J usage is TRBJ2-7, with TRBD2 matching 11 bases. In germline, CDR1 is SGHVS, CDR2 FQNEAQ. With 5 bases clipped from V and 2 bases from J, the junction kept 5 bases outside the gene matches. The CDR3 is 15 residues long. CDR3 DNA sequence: TGTGCCAGCAGCCAGGGGACTAGCGGTCCCTACGAGCAGTACTTC. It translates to CASSQGTSGPYEQYF.

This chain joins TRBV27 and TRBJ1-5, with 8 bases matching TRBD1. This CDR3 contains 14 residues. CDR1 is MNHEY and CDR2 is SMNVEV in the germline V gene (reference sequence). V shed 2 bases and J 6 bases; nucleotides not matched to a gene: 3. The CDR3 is CASSLNRGVQPQHF. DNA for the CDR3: TGTGCCAGCAGTTTAAACAGGGGGGTTCAGCCCCAGCATTTT.

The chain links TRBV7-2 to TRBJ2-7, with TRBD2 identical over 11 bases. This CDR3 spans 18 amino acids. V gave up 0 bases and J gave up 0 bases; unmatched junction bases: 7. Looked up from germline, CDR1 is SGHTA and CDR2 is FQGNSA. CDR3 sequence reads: CASSLAPSGRTSSYEQYF. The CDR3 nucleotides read TGTGCCAGCAGCTTAGCGCCTAGCGGGAGGACCAGCTCCTACGAGCAGTACTTC.

CDR3 sequence: CASSWAGSGANVLTF. In DNA, the CDR3 is TGTGCCAGCAGTTGGGCGGGGTCTGGGGCCAACGTCCTGACTTTC. This chain connects TRBV28 to TRBJ2-6; TRBD2 might be the D (6 bases). Trimming stripped 4 bases from V and 1 base from J, with 8 bases between. The CDR3 runs to 15 residues. Germline CDR1 MDHEN, CDR2 SYDVKM.

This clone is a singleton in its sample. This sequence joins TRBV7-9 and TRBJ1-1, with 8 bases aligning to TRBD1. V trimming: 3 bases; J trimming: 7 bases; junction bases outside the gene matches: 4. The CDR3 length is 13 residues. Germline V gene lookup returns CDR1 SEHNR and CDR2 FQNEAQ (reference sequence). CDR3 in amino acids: CASSLGQDLEAFF. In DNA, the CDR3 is TGTGCCAGCAGCTTGGGACAGGACCTTGAAGCTTTCTTT.

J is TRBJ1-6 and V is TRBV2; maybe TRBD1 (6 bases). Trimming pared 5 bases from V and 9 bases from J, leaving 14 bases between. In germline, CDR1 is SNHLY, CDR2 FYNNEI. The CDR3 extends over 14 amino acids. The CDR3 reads CASSSRTGFSPLHF. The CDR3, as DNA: TGTGCCAGCAGTTCCCGAACAGGGTTTTCACCCCTCCACTTT.

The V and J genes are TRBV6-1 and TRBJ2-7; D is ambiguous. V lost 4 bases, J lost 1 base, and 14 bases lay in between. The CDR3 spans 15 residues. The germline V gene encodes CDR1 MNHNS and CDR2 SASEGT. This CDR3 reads CASSGVSGRSYEQYF. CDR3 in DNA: TGTGCCAGCAGTGGAGTATCAGGCAGATCCTACGAGCAGTACTTC.

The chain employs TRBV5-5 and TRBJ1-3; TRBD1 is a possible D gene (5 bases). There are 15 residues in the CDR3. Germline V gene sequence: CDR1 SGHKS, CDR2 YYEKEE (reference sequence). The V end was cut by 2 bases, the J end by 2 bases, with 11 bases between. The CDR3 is CASSFPGHAGNTIYF. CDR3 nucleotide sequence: TGTGCCAGCAGCTTCCCTGGACACGCTGGAAACACCATATATTTT.

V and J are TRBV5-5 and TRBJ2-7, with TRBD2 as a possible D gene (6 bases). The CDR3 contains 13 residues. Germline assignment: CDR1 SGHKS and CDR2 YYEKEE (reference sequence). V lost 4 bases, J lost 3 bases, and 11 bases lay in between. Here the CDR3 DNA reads TGTGCCAGCAGCGCGGGGACCTTCTACGAGCAGTACTTC. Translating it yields CASSAGTFYEQYF. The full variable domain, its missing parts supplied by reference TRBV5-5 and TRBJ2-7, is DAGVTQSPTHLIKTRGQQVTLRCSPISGHKSVSWYQQVLGQGPQFIFQYYEKEERGRGNFPDRFSARQFPNYSSELNVNALLLGDSALYLCASSAGTFYEQYFGPGTRLTVT.